This T cell receptor beta chain is drawn from a study of regulatory T cells in long-lasting Graves disease. Study-wide context: New Graves' disease cases had less than 3 months of antithyroid drugs.

The CDR3 is 17 amino acids. V lost 1 base to trimming and J lost 0 bases, with 13 bases between them. Looked up from germline, CDR1 is SGHDN and CDR2 is FVKESK. Only a few counts were recorded for this clonotype. Its specificity is unknown. Assembly of TCR beta libraries relied on iRepertoire HTBI primers together with Arm-PCR of CDR3 regions. TCRdb reprocessed the multiplex PCR reads with MiXCR, giving one entry per CDR3 protein. The sample lists 350,000 to 500,000 distinct CDR3 sequences, about a sixth occurring once. The time point denotes: newly diagnosed GD, antithyroid drugs for less than 3 months. PBMCs provided the RNA from which the TCR library was made. Graves' disease was diagnosed by American Thyroid Association guidelines. Study-wide results and limits: Favored gene segments in persistent disease were TRBV28, TRBJ1-2 and TRBJ2-5.

This sample also appeared in a second study, on T cells in Graves' hyperthyroidism and ophthalmopathy.

The chain carries TRBV14 and TRBJ1-3; the D gene is possibly TRBD1 (5 bases). The material was peripheral blood mononuclear cells (PBMCs), obtained at new diagnosis, from a patient treated with antithyroid drugs. The clonotype originates from a woman aged 30 to 39 with Graves disease. CDR3 DNA sequence: TGTGCCAGCAGCCAAGGCCGGACACGGCCCTCTGGAAACACCATATATTTT. Encoded protein: CASSQGRTRPSGNTIYF. The complete variable domain, with remaining parts taken from reference TRBV14 and TRBJ1-3, reads EAGVTQFPSHSVIEKGQTVTLRCDPISGHDNLYWYRRVMGKEIKFLLHFVKESKQDESGMPNNRFLAERTGGTYSTLKVQPAELEDSGVYFCASSQGRTRPSGNTIYFGEGSWLTVV.